The clone carrying this T cell receptor beta chain was counted once. This CDR3 comprises 16 residues. The V and J ends lost 2 bases and 6 bases, in that order; junction bases with no gene match: 8. Germline values: CDR1 MNHEY, CDR2 SVGEGT. This specimen belongs to a study of blood T cell repertoires in COVID-19. In the study overall: Nucleic acid was either cDNA or gDNA, and it came from T cells, B-cell-depleted T cells, or PBMCs.

Clones were sequenced by immunoSEQ multiplex PCR, and TCRdb holds only the in-frame ones, with some missing. The data show roughly 100,000 clones, with 84% seen just once and 12% held by the top ten. Sequenced input: peripheral blood. This rearrangement joins TRBV6-2 or TRBV6-3 to TRBJ1-4, with TRBD1 identical over 8 bases. The sequence was obtained from a human donor in a cohort sampled during active COVID-19. CDR3 sequence: CASSYKRDRGYEKLFF. CDR3 coding DNA: TGTGCCAGCAGTTACAAGCGTGACAGGGGTTATGAAAAACTGTTTTTT.